This T cell receptor beta chain is from a study of blood T cells in healthy people across ages. To note about this clonotype: Antigen specificity is unknown.

A second PCR of about 7 to 12 cycles used a sample-barcoded 5' primer and a J-beta primer mix. Every cDNA molecule bore a tag from a template-switch adaptor containing 12 random nucleotides. Using its own MiXCR run on the 5' RACE reads, TCRdb lists one record per CDR3 protein. The table includes 800,000 to 950,000 distinct CDR3 sequences, around 34% detected once. The V gene end was trimmed by 5 bases and the J gene end by 4 bases; junction bases not matched to a gene: 5. Germline CDR1 reads MDHEN; CDR2 reads SYDVKM. The CDR3 loop spans 15 amino acids. Study-level points and caveats: Strong correlation linked observed beta diversity and percent naive T cells. The unknown donor CMV status may have confounded expanded clonotype changes. Across the age range, TCR beta diversity per million T cells fell in a roughly linear way.

This clonotype was obtained from a man aged 18 to 30 in good health. The sequencing sample was made of blood. The V and J genes are TRBV28 and TRBJ2-7; 13 bases are a match to TRBD2. CDR3 DNA: TGTGCCAGCAGTACCCGGACTAGCGGGAGTTACGAGCAGTACTTC. This translates into CASSTRTSGSYEQYF.